This TCR beta chain was sequenced for a study of T cell changes during pregnancy in multiple sclerosis. The V segment lost 3 bases and the J segment 3 bases; nucleotides outside the gene matches: 3. Per germline, CDR1 MGHRA and CDR2 YSYEKL. This CDR3 comprises 14 residues. Profiling relied on immunoSEQ multiplex PCR, and the TCRdb table lists in-frame clones only, not all of them. Found here are about 46,000 clones, 94% of them singletons; the top ten hold 3.5% to 5%. The chain employs TRBV4-1 and TRBJ2-7; 9 bases are shared with TRBD2. The sample in question was CD8+ T cells from peripheral blood mononuclear cells, obtained in the first trimester of pregnancy. The sequence came from a female donor with multiple sclerosis, enrolled in a pregnancy study. CDR3 bases: TGCGCCAGCAGCCATGGGACTAGCAGCTACGAGCAGTACTTC. This encodes CASSHGTSSYEQYF.